This paragraph reports one T cell receptor (beta chain). The antigen remains unidentified. At one of its ends the junction is not consistent with the germline gene, which may arise from a read error. This specimen belongs to a study of cytomegalovirus exposure and HLA in healthy donors. The primer mix had 60 Vbeta and 13 Jbeta primers. Assay used: immunoSEQ multiplex PCR; TCRdb lists only in-frame clones, some missing. Of 100,000 to 120,000 clones listed, less than 85% are singletons. Overall study findings and caveats: Three of the chains that were CMV-associated were confirmed in vitro to be specific for CMV antigens.

What was sequenced was PBMCs. The receptor was isolated from a man in his forties or fifties in good health and CMV-seropositive.

The CDR3 here is CSSSLAGLVTTGELFF. In nucleotides, the CDR3 is TGTTCCAGCAGCTTAGCGGGACTAGTGACCACCGGGGAGCTGTTTTTT. The chain links TRBV7-9 to TRBJ2-2; TRBD2 aligns across 8 bases. This CDR3 is built from 16 residues. Germline CDR1 and CDR2: SEHNR and FQNEAQ (reference sequence).